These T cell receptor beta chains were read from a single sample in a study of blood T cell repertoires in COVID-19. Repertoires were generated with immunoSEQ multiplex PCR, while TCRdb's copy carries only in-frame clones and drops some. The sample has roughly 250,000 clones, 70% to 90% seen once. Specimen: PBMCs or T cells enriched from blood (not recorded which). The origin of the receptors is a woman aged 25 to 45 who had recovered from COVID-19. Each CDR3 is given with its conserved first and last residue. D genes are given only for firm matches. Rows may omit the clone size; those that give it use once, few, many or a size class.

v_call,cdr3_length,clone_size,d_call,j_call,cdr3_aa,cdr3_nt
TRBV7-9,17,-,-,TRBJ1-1,CASSLGGGLGMNTEAFF,TGTGCCAGCAGCTTAGGAGGTGGCCTAGGTATGAACACTGAAGCTTTCTTT
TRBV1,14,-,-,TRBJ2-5,CTSSSDRGQETQYF,TGCACCAGCAGCTCCGACAGGGGCCAAGAGACCCAGTACTTC
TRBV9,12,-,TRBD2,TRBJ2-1,CASSGTGLELFF,TGTGCCAGCAGCGGGACGGGACTAGAGCTGTTCTTC
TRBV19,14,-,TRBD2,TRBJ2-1,CASSIEGRGGEQFF,TGTGCCAGTAGTATAGAGGGGAGGGGTGGCGAGCAGTTCTTC
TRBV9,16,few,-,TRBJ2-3,CASSGGAGSLTDTQYF,TGTGCCAGCAGCGGGGGTGCAGGGTCCCTCACAGATACGCAGTATTTT
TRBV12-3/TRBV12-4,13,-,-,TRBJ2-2,CASSFMNTGELFF,TGTGCCAGCAGTTTCATGAACACCGGGGAGCTGTTTTTT
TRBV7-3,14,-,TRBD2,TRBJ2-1,CASSSGLVNNEQFF,TGTGCCAGCAGCTCTGGACTAGTAAACAATGAGCAGTTCTTC
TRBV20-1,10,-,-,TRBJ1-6,CSAWEPPLHF,TGCAGTGCCTGGGAGCCACCCCTCCACTTT
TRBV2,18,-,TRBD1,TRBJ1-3,CASTYRRQGVFSGNTIYF,TGTGCCAGCACCTACAGGCGCCAGGGGGTTTTCTCTGGAAACACCATATATTTT
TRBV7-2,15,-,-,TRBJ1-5,CASSLKVVGQSPQHF,TGTGCCAGCAGCTTAAAAGTTGTGGGGCAATCGCCCCAGCATTTT
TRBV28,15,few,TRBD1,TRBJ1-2,CASRGGRQGARGYTF,TGTGCCAGCAGGGGGGGTCGACAGGGTGCGAGGGGCTACACCTTC
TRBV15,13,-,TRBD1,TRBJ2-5,CATSRDPGGTQYF,TGTGCCACCAGCAGAGATCCAGGGGGGACCCAGTACTTC
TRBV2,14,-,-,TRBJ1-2,CASSGLQGSYGYTF,TGTGCCAGCAGCGGGCTTCAGGGCAGCTATGGCTACACCTTC
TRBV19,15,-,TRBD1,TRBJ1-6,CASSYGQGVSSPLHF,TGTGCCAGTAGTTACGGACAGGGGGTCTCTTCACCCCTCCACTTT
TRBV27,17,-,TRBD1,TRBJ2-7,CASSSDRDVSSSTRAYF,TGTGCCAGCAGTTCGGACAGGGATGTCAGTTCATCTACGAGGGCGTACTTC
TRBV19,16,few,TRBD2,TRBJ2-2,CASSVGLAGRTGELFF,TGTGCCAGTAGTGTGGGACTAGCGGGGAGAACCGGGGAGCTGTTTTTT
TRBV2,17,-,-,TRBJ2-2,CASMGGAGEHRRGELFF,TGTGCCAGCATGGGTGGAGCGGGCGAACACCGGCGCGGGGAGCTGTTTTTT
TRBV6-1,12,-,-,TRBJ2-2,CASSTGSGELFF,TGTGCCAGCAGTACAGGCTCCGGGGAGCTGTTTTTT
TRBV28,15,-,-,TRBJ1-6,CASSSGTANNSPLHF,TGTGCCAGCAGTTCCGGAACAGCAAACAATTCACCCCTCCACTTT
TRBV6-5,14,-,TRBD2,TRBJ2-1,CASRDAGGSNEQFF,TGTGCCAGCAGGGACGCGGGGGGTTCAAATGAGCAGTTCTTC
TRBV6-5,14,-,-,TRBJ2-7,CATKSSGDIYEQYF,TGTGCCACCAAGTCTTCGGGAGATATCTACGAGCAGTACTTC
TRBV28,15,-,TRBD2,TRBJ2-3,CASSPLAVGTDTQYF,TGTGCCAGCAGTCCCCTAGCGGTGGGCACAGATACGCAGTATTTT
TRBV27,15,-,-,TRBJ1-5,CASSPWRYPSQPQHF,TGTGCCAGCAGTCCCTGGAGGTATCCGAGTCAGCCCCAGCATTTT
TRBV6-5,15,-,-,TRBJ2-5,CASSYSGGLQETQYF,TGTGCCAGCAGTTATTCCGGGGGTTTACAAGAGACCCAGTACTTC
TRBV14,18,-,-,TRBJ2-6,CASSQVGQGRTGANVLTF,TGTGCCAGCAGCCAAGTGGGCCAGGGGCGGACTGGGGCCAACGTCCTGACTTTC
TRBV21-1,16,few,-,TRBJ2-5,CASSNRPSGAKETQYF,TGTGCCAGCAGCAATAGGCCTAGCGGAGCGAAAGAGACCCAGTACTTC
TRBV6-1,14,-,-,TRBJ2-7,CASSEYRDSYEQYF,TGTGCCAGCAGTGAATACAGGGACTCCTACGAGCAGTACTTC
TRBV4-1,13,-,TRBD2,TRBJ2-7,CASSQLLAYEQYF,TGCGCCAGCAGCCAACTACTAGCGTACGAGCAGTACTTC
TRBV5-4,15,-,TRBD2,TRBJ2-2,CASSSGTSGAGELFF,TGTGCCAGCAGCTCCGGGACTAGCGGGGCCGGGGAGCTGTTTTTT
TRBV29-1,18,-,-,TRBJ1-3,CSVFVRAGVGNSGNTIYF,TGCAGCGTTTTTGTCCGGGCAGGGGTGGGAAACTCTGGAAACACCATATATTTT
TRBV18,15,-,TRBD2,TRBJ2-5,CASSQSSGAQETQYF,TGTGCCAGCTCGCAGTCTAGCGGCGCCCAAGAGACCCAGTACTTC
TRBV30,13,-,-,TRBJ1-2,CAWSVKAGAGYTF,TGTGCCTGGAGTGTAAAGGCAGGGGCCGGCTACACCTTC
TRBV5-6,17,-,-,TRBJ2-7,CASSPGGRGLLNYEQYF,TGTGCCAGCAGCCCCGGGGGTAGGGGCCTGTTGAACTACGAGCAGTACTTC
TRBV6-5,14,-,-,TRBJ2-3,CASSYDQGGDTQYF,TGTGCCAGCAGTTACGATCAGGGAGGAGATACGCAGTATTTT
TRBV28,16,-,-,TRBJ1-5,CASSLGGNRSNQPQHF,TGTGCCAGCAGTTTGGGGGGTAATCGAAGCAATCAGCCCCAGCATTTT
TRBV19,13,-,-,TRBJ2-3,CASSAQQGGTQYF,TGTGCCAGTAGTGCCCAACAGGGAGGGACGCAGTATTTT
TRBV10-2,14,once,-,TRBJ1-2,CASKEAGTHYGYTF,TGCGCCAGCAAGGAAGCCGGGACACACTATGGCTACACCTTC
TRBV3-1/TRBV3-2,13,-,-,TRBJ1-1,CASSQVRDTEAFF,TGTGCCAGCAGCCAAGTCCGGGACACTGAAGCTTTCTTT
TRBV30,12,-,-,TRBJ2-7,CAWRQGAYEQYF,TGTGCCTGGAGACAGGGAGCCTACGAGCAGTACTTC
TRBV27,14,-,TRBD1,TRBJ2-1,CASSRTGLGNEQFF,TGTGCCAGCAGTCGGACAGGTCTAGGGAATGAGCAGTTCTTC
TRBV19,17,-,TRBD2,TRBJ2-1,CASSDPRLAGPYNEQFF,TGTGCCAGTAGTGATCCTAGGCTAGCGGGCCCCTACAATGAGCAGTTCTTC
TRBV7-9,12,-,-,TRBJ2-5,CASSNNRETQYF,TGTGCCAGCAGTAATAACCGGGAGACCCAGTACTTC
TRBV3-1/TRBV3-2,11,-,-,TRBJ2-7,CASGEGLKQYF,TGTGCCAGCGGAGAGGGCCTCAAGCAGTACTTC
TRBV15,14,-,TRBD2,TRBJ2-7,CATSLGLAEREQYF,TGTGCCACCAGCCTGGGGCTAGCGGAACGGGAGCAGTACTTC
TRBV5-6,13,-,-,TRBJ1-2,CASSSGQSYGYTF,TGTGCCAGCAGCTCCGGACAGAGCTATGGCTACACCTTC
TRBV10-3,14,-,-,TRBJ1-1,CAIGEQGLNTEAFF,TGTGCCATCGGAGAGCAGGGGCTAAACACTGAAGCTTTCTTT
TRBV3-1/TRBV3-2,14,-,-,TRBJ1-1,CASSPGQLNTEAFF,TGTGCCAGCAGCCCAGGACAGCTGAACACTGAAGCTTTCTTT
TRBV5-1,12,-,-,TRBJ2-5,CASSLIGETQYF,TGCGCCAGCAGCTTGATCGGAGAGACCCAGTACTTC
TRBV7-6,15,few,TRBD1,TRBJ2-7,CASSLETGVSYEQYF,TGTGCCAGCAGCTTAGAGACAGGGGTATCCTACGAGCAGTACTTC
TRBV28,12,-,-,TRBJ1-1,CASITTNTEAFF,TGTGCCAGCATTACAACGAACACTGAAGCTTTCTTT
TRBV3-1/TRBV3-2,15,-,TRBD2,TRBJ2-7,CASSATGTSVPEQYF,TGTGCCAGCAGCGCAACCGGGACTAGCGTCCCCGAGCAGTACTTC
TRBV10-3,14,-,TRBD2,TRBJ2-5,CAIKGGGLQETQYF,TGTGCCATCAAGGGCGGGGGACTCCAAGAGACCCAGTACTTC
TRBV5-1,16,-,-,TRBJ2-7,CASSPALGGSFYEQYF,TGCGCCAGCAGCCCCGCCCTTGGGGGCTCTTTCTACGAGCAGTACTTC
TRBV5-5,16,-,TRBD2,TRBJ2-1,CASSITSGGFYNEQFF,TGTGCCAGCAGCATAACTAGCGGGGGGTTTTACAATGAGCAGTTCTTC
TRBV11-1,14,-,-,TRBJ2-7,CASSFGKQGFEQYF,TGTGCCAGCAGCTTCGGCAAACAGGGCTTCGAGCAGTACTTC